Each of the 22 T cell receptor beta chains below was sequenced from the same sample in a study of cytomegalovirus exposure and HLA in healthy donors. A multiplex PCR was run with 60 Vbeta primers and 13 Jbeta primers. Some clones are missing from TCRdb's copy, which holds only in-frame ones; the method was immunoSEQ multiplex PCR. The data show about 120,000 clones, roughly 69% seen once. Sequenced: PBMCs. These receptors all stem from a human donor in good health.

This clone was picked up a small number of times. The V and J genes are TRBV10-3 and TRBJ2-7, with D possibly matching TRBD1 (6 bases). Germline CDR1 reads ENHRY; CDR2 reads SYGVKD. The V end lost 7 bases, the J end lost 6 bases, and 16 bases lay between the germline ends. The CDR3 sequence is 13 residues long. The CDR3 spells CAINQQGSGEQYF. The CDR3 DNA follows: TGTGCCATCAATCAACAGGGTTCGGGCGAGCAGTACTTC.

V and J are TRBV6-1 and TRBJ2-7; weak D call: TRBD1 (5 bases). Looked up from germline, CDR1 is MNHNS and CDR2 is SASEGT. Trimming pared 7 bases from V and 0 bases from J, leaving 16 bases between. This CDR3 comprises 15 residues. The CDR3 is CASTGGAGSSYEQYF. The CDR3 DNA reads as TGTGCCAGCACCGGTGGGGCAGGCAGCTCCTACGAGCAGTACTTC.

This clone turned up a few times. The V gene is TRBV6-5, the J gene TRBJ2-1, with TRBD2 identical over 12 bases. The CDR3 contains 14 residues. Germline V gene lookup returns CDR1 MNHEY and CDR2 SVGAGI. V shed 4 bases, J shed 10 bases, and the junction held 5 bases outside the gene matches. CDR3 nucleotide sequence: TGTGCCAGCAGTTTCTTCGGACTAGCGGGAGAGCAGTTCTTC. Protein product: CASSFFGLAGEQFF.

The chain combines TRBV7-2 with TRBJ2-7; 8 bases fit TRBD2. The germline gives CDR1 SGHTA, CDR2 FQGNSA. V was clipped by 2 bases and J by 3 bases; unmatched bases: 3. This CDR3 is built from 14 residues. CDR3 region: CASSLSGTSYEQYF. In nucleotides, the CDR3 is TGTGCCAGCAGCTTATCCGGGACTAGCTACGAGCAGTACTTC.

This chain links TRBV5-5 with TRBJ2-1; D remains unclear. The CDR3 contains 15 residues. Per germline, CDR1 SGHKS and CDR2 YYEKEE (reference sequence). V was clipped by 2 bases and J by 0 bases, with 9 bases between them. The CDR3 region is CASSLLASSYNEQFF. CDR3 sequence (DNA): TGTGCCAGCAGCTTACTTGCAAGCTCCTACAATGAGCAGTTCTTC. The full variable domain, completed using reference TRBV5-5 and TRBJ2-1, is DAGVTQSPTHLIKTRGQQVTLRCSPISGHKSVSWYQQVLGQGPQFIFQYYEKEERGRGNFPDRFSARQFPNYSSELNVNALLLGDSALYLCASSLLASSYNEQFFGPGTRLTVL.

The genes are TRBV7-2 and TRBJ1-5, with no clear D. The V end was cut by 1 base, the J end by 6 bases, with 19 bases between. The CDR3 runs 17 residues. The germline CDR1 and CDR2 sequences are SGHTA and FQGNSA. The DNA of the CDR3 is TGTGCCAGCAGCTTAGTACCTCCGGGCTTGGCGGGTCAGCCCCAGCATTTT. Amino acids: CASSLVPPGLAGQPQHF.

This clone was counted once. The rearrangement links TRBV5-1 to TRBJ1-5; possibly TRBD1 for D (5 bases). CDR3 length: 14 amino acids. The V gene lost 0 bases and the J gene lost 7 bases, with 11 bases spanning the gap. From germline, CDR1 is SGHRS and CDR2 YFSETQ. CDR3 loop: CASSLGQPGQPQHF. The CDR3 nucleotides are TGCGCCAGCAGCTTGGGACAGCCCGGCCAGCCCCAGCATTTT.

In its sample, this clone was seen a few times. The chain joins TRBV6-4 to TRBJ1-2; D possibly corresponds to TRBD1 (6 bases). This CDR3 is built from 13 residues. Trimming shortened V by 0 bases and J by 6 bases, and 8 bases separated the two germline ends. The germline V gene has CDR1 MRHNA and CDR2 SNTAGT. The CDR3 DNA reads TGTGCCAGCAGTGACTCAGGGGGAAATGGCTACACCTTC. Its translation is CASSDSGGNGYTF.

To note about this clone: This specimen includes other DNA sequences encoding the same CDR3. The chain couples TRBV11-2 to TRBJ1-1; D remains unclear. This CDR3 region has 13 residues. CDR1 and CDR2 from the germline V gene are SGHAT and FQNNGV. Trimming cost V 6 bases and J 2 bases, with 10 bases left between them. CDR3 in DNA: TGTGCCAGCAGGACCCCAGGAAACACTGAAGCTTTCTTT. Amino acids: CASRTPGNTEAFF.

The chain joins TRBV11-2 to TRBJ2-5, with D uncertain. CDR1 is SGHAT, CDR2 FQNNGV, per germline. The CDR3 runs 15 residues. Deletions cut 1 base from V and 1 base from J, with 10 bases between. The chain's CDR3 is CASSLGVTIQETQYF. In DNA form, the CDR3 reads TGTGCCAGCAGCTTAGGTGTGACAATCCAAGAGACCCAGTACTTC.

The chain couples TRBV30 to TRBJ1-6, with 8 bases lining up with TRBD1. Germline V gene data show CDR1 as GTSNPN and CDR2 as SVGIG (reference sequence). With V trimmed by 4 bases and J by 6 bases, 8 bases remained unmatched. The CDR3 spans 15 residues. CDR3 DNA sequence: TGTGCCTGGACAGGGGGCTTTCTTTTTAATTCACCCCTCCACTTT. It is translated as CAWTGGFLFNSPLHF. The variable domain in full, with the rest retrieved from reference TRBV30 and TRBJ1-6, is SQTIHQWPATLVQPVGSPLSLECTVEGTSNPNLYWYRQAAGRGLQLLFYSVGIGQISSEVPQNLSASRPQDRQFILSSKKLLLSDSGFYLCAWTGGFLFNSPLHFGNGTRLTVT.

V and J are TRBV4-2 and TRBJ2-5, with 9 bases fitting TRBD2. Trimming removed 3 bases from V and 5 bases from J; junction bases left unmatched: 10. This CDR3 has 16 amino acids. Germline values: CDR1 LGHNA, CDR2 YNFKEQ. CDR3 sequence: CASSQGPGLASETQYF. As DNA, the CDR3 is TGTGCCAGCAGCCAGGGGCCGGGACTAGCTTCCGAGACCCAGTACTTC.

This clone came up a few times. The chain employs TRBV5-6 and TRBJ1-2; D may be TRBD1 (6 bases). Germline V CDR1 and CDR2: SGHDT, YYEEEE. Between the trimmed V and J ends, which lost 4 bases and 10 bases, there was a span of 11 bases. The CDR3 extends over 11 amino acids. The CDR3 reads CASSQYRDYTF. CDR3 DNA: TGTGCCAGCAGCCAATACAGGGACTACACCTTC.

This chain uses TRBV18 with TRBJ2-3; D uncertain. Germline V gene data show CDR1 as KGHSH and CDR2 as LQKENI. Trimming stripped 0 bases from V and 3 bases from J, with 7 bases between. The CDR3 runs 14 residues. The CDR3 loop reads CASSPPAGTDTQYF. CDR3 DNA sequence: TGTGCCAGCTCACCACCAGCAGGTACAGATACGCAGTATTTT.

This sequence joins TRBV10-2 and TRBJ2-7, with 13 positions matching TRBD2. The germline V gene has CDR1 WSHSY and CDR2 SAAADI. The CDR3 consists of 16 residues. The V and J ends lost 4 bases and 6 bases, in that order; junction bases with no gene match: 9. Here the CDR3 DNA reads TGCGCCAGCAGTGTATCGGGGACTAGCGGGATCCCCGAGCAGTACTTC. It translates to CASSVSGTSGIPEQYF.

This clone was counted only a few times. The V gene is TRBV5-4, the J gene TRBJ1-1; D is possibly TRBD1 (6 bases). The V end was cut by 2 bases, the J end by 11 bases, with 19 bases between. From germline, CDR1 is SGHNT and CDR2 YYREEE (reference sequence). The CDR3 totals 14 residues. The CDR3 sequence: CASSFGQRTGAAFF. The CDR3 DNA reads TGTGCCAGCAGCTTTGGACAGCGCACGGGTGCGGCTTTCTTT.

The chain combines TRBV5-6 with TRBJ2-3; no definite D call. CDR1 and CDR2 from the germline V gene are SGHDT and YYEEEE. Trimming stripped 4 bases from V and 2 bases from J, with 8 bases between. The CDR3 totals 13 residues. For the CDR3, the DNA is TGTGCCAGCAGCCAGTACCACACAGATACGCAGTATTTT. Residues: CASSQYHTDTQYF.

The CDR3 DNA follows: TGTGCCAGCAGCCGACAGGGGACTGGAAACACCATATATTTT. It yields the protein CASSRQGTGNTIYF. The rearrangement uses TRBV6-5 and TRBJ1-3; 8 nucleotides line up with TRBD1. Trimming at V came to 6 bases and at J to 2 bases, leaving 3 bases not matched to a gene. CDR3 length: 14 residues. Germline CDR1 reads MNHEY; CDR2 reads SVGAGI.

The rearrangement uses TRBV27 and TRBJ1-5, with 7 bases lining up with TRBD1. This CDR3 has 16 residues. CDR1 is MNHEY and CDR2 is SMNVEV in the germline V gene (reference sequence). V shed 8 bases, J shed 5 bases, and the junction held 15 bases outside the gene matches. CDR3 in DNA: TGTGCCAGCGGCCGAAACCGGGACAGCGATTATCAGCCCCAGCATTTT. This translates into CASGRNRDSDYQPQHF.

V is TRBV6-6 and J is TRBJ1-2, with D uncertain. This CDR3 contains 14 residues. V lost 3 bases, J lost 4 bases, and 12 bases lay in between. Germline CDR1 MNHNY, CDR2 SVGAGI (reference sequence). The CDR3 loop reads CASSYGGKSYGYTF. Here the CDR3 DNA reads TGTGCCAGCAGTTATGGCGGCAAATCCTATGGCTACACCTTC.

This chain connects TRBV7-6 to TRBJ1-2; D is unresolved. The CDR3 has 13 residues. V lost 0 bases to trimming and J lost 3 bases, with 5 bases between them. Germline CDR1 and CDR2: SGHVS and FNYEAQ. The CDR3 reads CASSLAEDYGYTF. CDR3 bases: TGTGCCAGCAGCTTAGCGGAGGACTATGGCTACACCTTC.

The rearrangement uses TRBV28 and TRBJ2-1; tentative D call: TRBD2 (5 bases). This CDR3 region has 15 residues. The germline CDR1 and CDR2 sequences are MDHEN and SYDVKM. The V end lost 1 base, the J end lost 5 bases, and 12 bases lay between the germline ends. Written as DNA, the CDR3 is TGTGCCAGCAGTTTATTAATTAGCGACCACAATGAGCAGTTCTTC. Translation: CASSLLISDHNEQFF.